A selection of T cell receptor beta chains follows, all from one sample in a study of cytomegalovirus exposure and HLA in healthy donors. Sequenced by immunoSEQ multiplex PCR; TCRdb stores in-frame clones only, minus some. The sample shows about 130,000 clones, roughly 90% of them seen only once. The sequencing input was PBMCs. These receptors originate from a man aged 25 to 40 in good health and CMV-seronegative. The CDR3 runs from the conserved cysteine through the conserved F or W. The order of the fields is V gene, J gene, clone size, D gene, CDR3 DNA, CDR3 protein. The D gene is left open where the match is weak. The size of a clone is reported for some rows only, either as once, few or many, or as a class for expanded clones.

TRBV30,TRBJ1-1,NA,NA,TGTGCCTGGAGTGTGCGGAACACTGAAGCTTTCTTT,CAWSVRNTEAFF
TRBV27,TRBJ2-3,NA,TRBD1,TGTGCCAGCAGTCCCTCCTCCGGGACAGGGACAGATACGCAGTATTTT,CASSPSSGTGTDTQYF
TRBV6-1,TRBJ1-5,NA,TRBD1,TGTGCCAGCAGTGATTGGGGGACAGGACTTTGGGCCCAGCATTTT,CASSDWGTGLWAQHF
TRBV10-3,TRBJ2-7,NA,NA,TGTGCCATCAGTGGTGGGCAGCGGGTCCCGGCCTACGAGCAGTACTTC,CAISGGQRVPAYEQYF
TRBV2,TRBJ1-2,few,TRBD1,TGTGCCGGGACAAGACAGGGATATGGCTACACCTTC,CAGTRQGYGYTF
TRBV19,TRBJ1-5,NA,TRBD1,TGTGCCAGTAACGCGGGACAGGGGATTCAGCCCCAGCATTTT,CASNAGQGIQPQHF
TRBV11-3,TRBJ1-1,NA,NA,TGTGCCAGCAGCTCCCCCGGGGGCACTGAAGCTTTCTTT,CASSSPGGTEAFF
TRBV5-1,TRBJ2-7,NA,TRBD1,TGCGCCAGCACCTTGGGACAGAGGAGCTCCTACGAGCAGTACTTC,CASTLGQRSSYEQYF
TRBV6-5,TRBJ1-2,NA,NA,TGTGCCAGCAGTTACCGAGGAGGCTATGGCTACACCTTC,CASSYRGGYGYTF
TRBV7-9,TRBJ1-5,NA,NA,TGTGCCAGCAGCTTAGAGGGGCCAGGGAAGGGGCAGCCCCAGCATTTT,CASSLEGPGKGQPQHF
TRBV27,TRBJ1-2,few,NA,TGTGCCAGCAGTTCTCGTCCCCAGGGCCTCTATGGCTACACCTTC,CASSSRPQGLYGYTF
TRBV7-2,TRBJ1-1,once,NA,TGTGCCAGCAGCCGACAGTCGAACACTGAAGCTTTCTTT,CASSRQSNTEAFF
TRBV10-1,TRBJ2-7,NA,TRBD2,TGCGCCAGCAGTGATGGGGGGGTCTACGAGCAGTACTTC,CASSDGGVYEQYF
TRBV5-6,TRBJ2-2,NA,NA,TGTGCCAGCAGTTTTCAGACCGGGGAGCTGTTTTTT,CASSFQTGELFF
TRBV19,TRBJ1-5,once,TRBD1,TGTGCCAGTAGTATTTGGGGACAGGCCAATCAGCCCCAGCATTTT,CASSIWGQANQPQHF
TRBV7-2,TRBJ2-4,once,TRBD2,TGTGCCAGCAGCTTAGAGACTGGACTAGCGGGGAGGGTTCAGTACTTC,CASSLETGLAGRVQYF
TRBV18,TRBJ2-1,NA,TRBD1,TGTGCCAGCTCACCGGCGACAGGGATCTTGAGGAATGAGCAGTTCTTC,CASSPATGILRNEQFF
TRBV30,TRBJ2-2,NA,NA,TGTGCCTGGAGCGACGGGACTTTTATGAACACCGGGGAGCTGTTTTTT,CAWSDGTFMNTGELFF
TRBV9,TRBJ1-6,NA,NA,TGTGCCAGCAGCGTCAGGGATAATTCACCCCTCCACTTT,CASSVRDNSPLHF
TRBV27,TRBJ1-2,NA,TRBD1,TGTGCCAGCAGTTTAAGTGGACAGGGAGTCTATGGCTACACCTTC,CASSLSGQGVYGYTF
TRBV5-1,TRBJ2-2,NA,NA,TGCGCCAGCAGCTTGGTGGTCGGGAACACCGGGGAGCTGTTTTTT,CASSLVVGNTGELFF
TRBV9,TRBJ1-1,NA,NA,TGTGCCAGCAGCCTGACCGGGATCATGAACACTGAAGCTTTCTTT,CASSLTGIMNTEAFF
TRBV11-2,TRBJ2-5,NA,NA,TGTGCCAGCAGCTTAGTATCAGGGACCCAGTACTTC,CASSLVSGTQYF
TRBV2,TRBJ2-5,NA,NA,TGTGCCAGCAGTGAAGGGGGGATCCGGGACTCCCCGGTGGAGACCCAGTACTTC,CASSEGGIRDSPVETQYF
TRBV2,TRBJ1-3,NA,NA,TGTGCCAGCAGTGAGGACAGCCGCGCTGGAAACACCATATATTTT,CASSEDSRAGNTIYF
TRBV6-1,TRBJ2-7,NA,NA,TGTGCCAGCAGGATCGCTAGCTCCGAGCAGTACTTC,CASRIASSEQYF
TRBV7-2,TRBJ2-7,NA,NA,TGTGCCAGCAGCTTAGCTGCTGAAGTAGCCTACGAGCAGTACTTC,CASSLAAEVAYEQYF
TRBV11-3,TRBJ2-5,NA,NA,TGTGCCAGCAGCCCACAGGGTACAGAGACCCAGTACTTC,CASSPQGTETQYF
TRBV7-6,TRBJ2-7,NA,NA,TGTGCCAGCAGCTTACAGGGGCCAACCTACGAGCAGTACTTC,CASSLQGPTYEQYF
TRBV29-1,TRBJ1-5,many,NA,TGCAGCGTGAGCAGGAAAATAGGTGGAAATCAGCCCCAGCATTTT,CSVSRKIGGNQPQHF
TRBV6-6,TRBJ2-5,few,NA,TGTGCCAGCAAACCCCCGGGTCAAGAGACCCAGTACTTC,CASKPPGQETQYF
TRBV14,TRBJ2-3,NA,NA,TGTGCCAGCAGCCAAGATCCGCGGGGAAGCACAGATACGCAGTATTTT,CASSQDPRGSTDTQYF
TRBV4-2,TRBJ1-1,NA,NA,TGTGCCAGCAGCCAAGATCGGAGGGCCCGTGAGGCTTTCTTT,CASSQDRRAREAFF
TRBV18,TRBJ2-2,NA,TRBD1,TGTGCCAGCTCGCTCGGGACAGCGAACACCGGGGAGCTGTTTTTT,CASSLGTANTGELFF
TRBV7-2,TRBJ1-5,NA,TRBD1,TGTGCCAGCAGCCAAGGCGCGGGACAGGGCAATCAGCCCCAGCATTTT,CASSQGAGQGNQPQHF
TRBV7-3,TRBJ2-1,NA,TRBD1,TGTGCCAGCAGCTTAAGCCGGGACAGGGACTACAATGAGCAGTTCTTC,CASSLSRDRDYNEQFF
TRBV23-1,TRBJ2-7,NA,NA,TGCGCCAGCAGTCACCCCGCCCCCCGGGATTCACCCTACGAGCAGTACTTC,CASSHPAPRDSPYEQYF
TRBV5-4,TRBJ1-1,NA,NA,TGTGCCAGCAGCTTCCTGGGGGGGAGCACTGAAGCTTTCTTT,CASSFLGGSTEAFF
TRBV6-1,TRBJ2-1,NA,TRBD1,TGTGCCAGCAGTGGGACAGGGACCGGGGAGCAGTTCTTC,CASSGTGTGEQFF
TRBV15,TRBJ2-3,NA,TRBD1,TGTGCCACCAGCGGGCAGGGGGCTACAGATACGCAGTATTTT,CATSGQGATDTQYF
TRBV4-3,TRBJ2-3,NA,TRBD2,TGCGCCAGCAGCCAGGACACACTGACTAGCGGGAGTACAGATACGCAGTATTTT,CASSQDTLTSGSTDTQYF
TRBV5-1,TRBJ1-2,NA,TRBD1,TGCGCCAGCAGCTTGGACGTTTCCGGGACAGGGGTTGAAGGCTACACCTTC,CASSLDVSGTGVEGYTF
TRBV4-1,TRBJ2-1,NA,NA,TGCGCCAGCAGCCAAAAAAGCGACAATGAGCAGTTCTTC,CASSQKSDNEQFF
TRBV5-1,TRBJ2-5,few,NA,TGCGCCAGCAGCCACGATGCGGGAAGAGTCCAAGAGACCCAGTACTTC,CASSHDAGRVQETQYF
TRBV7-7,TRBJ1-1,few,NA,TGTGCCAGCAGGAAACTAGGGGGACCCACTGAAGCTTTCTTT,CASRKLGGPTEAFF
TRBV6-6,TRBJ2-7,NA,NA,TGTGCCAGCAGTTTTCAAGGACAAGGTGACGAGCAGTACTTC,CASSFQGQGDEQYF
TRBV6-5,TRBJ1-1,NA,TRBD1,TGTGCCAGCAGTTACCAAGACCCAGGGGGACCTGAAGCTTTCTTT,CASSYQDPGGPEAFF
TRBV19,TRBJ1-2,once,NA,TGTGCCAGTAGTATTGCGTCTCTGAACTATGGCTACACCTTC,CASSIASLNYGYTF